A selection of T cell receptor beta chains follows, all from one sample in a study of neurological immune-mediated disorders. TCRdb analysed the 5' RACE reads with MiXCR anew, one entry per CDR3 protein. The sample has about 70,000 distinct CDR3 sequences, 4.8% seen once. Input material: PBMCs. The origin of the receptors is a woman aged 70-85 years with multiple sclerosis. The CDR3 runs from the conserved cysteine through the conserved F or W. The D gene is left open where the match is weak. The size of a clone is reported for some rows only, either as once, few or many, or as a class for expanded clones.

J,D,size,V,DNA,CDR3
TRBJ1-1,TRBD1,many,TRBV7-8,TGTGCCAGCAGCCCGGGACAGCCGCCGAGGAACACTGAAGCTTTCTTT,CASSPGQPPRNTEAFF
TRBJ2-5,TRBD2,many,TRBV7-3,TGTGCCAGCAGCTTAGGTCCGCGGGAGCTTCAAGAGACCCAGTACTTC,CASSLGPRELQETQYF
TRBJ2-1,.,few,TRBV12-3/TRBV12-4,TGTGCCAGCGGAATCAGCGGCAATGAGCAGTTCTTC,CASGISGNEQFF
TRBJ2-5,.,many,TRBV15,TGTGCCACGGGGCTGGGGTTTCAAGAGACCCAGTACTTC,CATGLGFQETQYF
TRBJ2-3,TRBD2,many,TRBV18,TGTGCCAGCTCACCAGGGGACTATAGCACAGATACGCAGTATTTT,CASSPGDYSTDTQYF
TRBJ2-1,TRBD2,.,TRBV7-2,TGTGCCAGCAGCTGGAGCGGGAGTCAAGGTGAGCAGTTCTTC,CASSWSGSQGEQFF
TRBJ2-3,.,many,TRBV7-9,TGTGCCAGCAGCGCCCCGACAGACCGCACAGATACGCAGTATTTT,CASSAPTDRTDTQYF
TRBJ2-1,.,many,TRBV27,TGTGCCAGCAGTTTTTTGGCGGGCCCCTACAATGAGCAGTTCTTC,CASSFLAGPYNEQFF
TRBJ2-2,TRBD2,many,TRBV3-1,TGTGCCAGCAGCCAAGATGGACTAGTAAGCACCGGGGAGCTGTTTTTT,CASSQDGLVSTGELFF
TRBJ2-7,.,many,TRBV12-3/TRBV12-4,TGTGCCAGCAGTTTGGAGACAGAGAGCTCCTACGAGCAGTACTTC,CASSLETESSYEQYF
TRBJ2-2,.,many,TRBV5-1,TGCGCCAGCAGCTTGTTGTGGGGCACCGGGGAGCTGTTTTTT,CASSLLWGTGELFF
TRBJ2-7,TRBD2,many,TRBV5-1,TGCGCCAGCAGCTGGAACCAAGCGGGAGGGCCCCACGAGCAGTACTTC,CASSWNQAGGPHEQYF
TRBJ2-4,.,many,TRBV12-3/TRBV12-4,TGTGCCAGCAGTCAAAAAAACATTCAGTACTTC,CASSQKNIQYF
TRBJ1-1,.,many,TRBV28,TGTGCCAGCACCTCCGGAGGGGGCACTGAAGCTTTCTTT,CASTSGGGTEAFF
TRBJ2-1,.,many,TRBV7-2,TGTGCCAGCAGCTTAATAGGAGGAAGGGCGGGACGGGTTTACAATGAGCAGTTCTTC,CASSLIGGRAGRVYNEQFF
TRBJ2-1,TRBD1,many,TRBV6-5,TGTGCCAGCAGATCGGGACAGAGCAACAATGAGCAGTTCTTC,CASRSGQSNNEQFF
TRBJ2-2,.,.,TRBV5-1,TGCGCCAGCTCAGCTACGGGCCTAAACACCGGGGAGCTGTTTTTT,CASSATGLNTGELFF
TRBJ2-3,.,many,TRBV7-2,TGTGCCAGCACCCGGGGTGGAGGGACAGATACGCAGTATTTT,CASTRGGGTDTQYF
TRBJ2-3,TRBD2,many,TRBV20-1,TGCAGTGCCCAGACTAGCGGCAGCACAGATACGCAGTATTTT,CSAQTSGSTDTQYF
TRBJ1-6,.,many,TRBV6-5,TGTGCCAGCAGTTACACAAGGACAGACGGTAATTCACCCCTCCACTTT,CASSYTRTDGNSPLHF
TRBJ2-2,.,many,TRBV7-2,TGTGCCAGCAGCTTATCCACCGGGGAGCTGTTTTTT,CASSLSTGELFF
TRBJ1-1,.,many,TRBV5-1,TGCGCCAGCAGCTTGTATCAGGGAGGGTTGAACACTGAAGCTTTCTTT,CASSLYQGGLNTEAFF
TRBJ1-1,TRBD1,many,TRBV5-1,TGCGCCAGCAGCGCGGGACAGAGTTACACTGAAGCTTTCTTT,CASSAGQSYTEAFF
TRBJ1-2,.,many,TRBV7-8,TGTGCCAGCAGCATATTAGGACCCGGAGGAGGCTACACCTTC,CASSILGPGGGYTF
TRBJ2-7,TRBD2,many,TRBV3-1,TGTGCCAGCAGACCCAGCGGGAGGGCCTACGAGCAGTACTTC,CASRPSGRAYEQYF
TRBJ1-2,.,many,TRBV3-1,TGTGCCAGCAGCCAAGAGGAATTCTATGGCTACACCTTC,CASSQEEFYGYTF
TRBJ1-4,TRBD1,many,TRBV5-1,TGCGCCAGCAGCCCCGACAGGGAATATGAAAAACTGTTTTTT,CASSPDREYEKLFF
TRBJ2-7,.,few,TRBV19,TGTGCCAGTAGTATCCGGGGAGAGGTCGAGCAGTACTTC,CASSIRGEVEQYF
TRBJ2-7,.,many,TRBV5-1,TGCGCCAGCAGCCTACAGGGTTCCCCCTACGAGCAGTACTTC,CASSLQGSPYEQYF
TRBJ2-1,TRBD1,few,TRBV18,TGTGCCAGCTCATCCCCGGGACAGGGGTACAATGAGCAGTTCTTC,CASSSPGQGYNEQFF
TRBJ1-2,.,many,TRBV6-2/TRBV6-3,TGTGCCAGCACAGGCTCAGGGAAAAGAGTTGGCTATGGCTACACCTTC,CASTGSGKRVGYGYTF
TRBJ2-3,TRBD2,.,TRBV5-1,TGCGCCAGCAGCTTGGACCCAGCGGGAGGGCCGGGTACAGATACGCAGTATTTT,CASSLDPAGGPGTDTQYF
TRBJ2-3,TRBD2,few,TRBV20-1,TGCAGTGCTAGAGATCGTTACGGGACTAGGGGGAGAGATACGCAGTATTTT,CSARDRYGTRGRDTQYF
TRBJ1-3,TRBD1,few,TRBV20-1,TGCAGTGCTAGCGGACAGGGGAGGGGAAACACCATATATTTT,CSASGQGRGNTIYF
TRBJ2-7,.,many,TRBV12-3/TRBV12-4,TGTGCCAGCTCCCGTGGGCCCTACGAGCAGTACTTC,CASSRGPYEQYF
TRBJ1-2,.,many,TRBV7-8,TGTGCCAGCAGCAGGGCCACACCGGGCTACACCTTC,CASSRATPGYTF
TRBJ2-7,TRBD2,many,TRBV6-6,TGTGCCAGCAGTTTACTAGCGGGAGCCACGAGCGAGCAGTACTTC,CASSLLAGATSEQYF
TRBJ2-1,.,many,TRBV7-2,TGTGCCAGCAGCTTAGGTTTTCTAGGGAAGAATGAGCAGTTCTTC,CASSLGFLGKNEQFF
TRBJ2-3,TRBD2,.,TRBV20-1,TGCAGTGCTAGGGATAGCGGGAGGGGAGATACGCAGTATTTT,CSARDSGRGDTQYF
TRBJ2-7,TRBD2,many,TRBV7-8,TGTGCCAGCAGCCGGACTAGCGGGAATCTCTACGAGCAGTACTTC,CASSRTSGNLYEQYF
TRBJ1-1,.,many,TRBV10-3,TGTGCCATCAGTGACGGCACCACTGAAGCTTTCTTT,CAISDGTTEAFF
TRBJ2-7,.,.,TRBV20-1,TGCAGTGCCACTAAGGACGGCTACGAGCAGTACTTC,CSATKDGYEQYF
TRBJ2-5,TRBD1,many,TRBV20-1,TGCAGTGCCGGGGGACAGGGAGAATTAGAGACCCAGTACTTC,CSAGGQGELETQYF
TRBJ2-5,TRBD1,many,TRBV7-7,TGTGCCAGCAGCCCCAAGGGGGCTGCCGGCCAAGAGACCCAGTACTTC,CASSPKGAAGQETQYF
TRBJ1-1,.,few,TRBV7-3,TGTGCCAGCAGCTACAGTAGTATGAACACTGAAGCTTTCTTT,CASSYSSMNTEAFF
TRBJ1-1,.,many,TRBV6-5,TGTGCCAGCAGATTTGGTGGGTCGGGCCGCACTGAAGCTTTCTTT,CASRFGGSGRTEAFF
TRBJ1-2,.,many,TRBV9,TGTGCCAGCAGCGAGTACAGGGCTAACTATGGCTACACCTTC,CASSEYRANYGYTF
TRBJ2-2,.,many,TRBV12-3/TRBV12-4,TGTGCCAGCAGTTTAGTCTGGAACACCGGGGAGCTGTTTTTT,CASSLVWNTGELFF